This T cell receptor (beta chain) was profiled in a study of blood T cells in healthy people across ages. Overall study results and limits: Donor CMV status was unknown, possibly confounding expanded clonotype changes.

Worth noting for this clonotype: Its antigen is currently unknown.

The use of a sample-barcoded 5' primer and a J-beta primer mix characterized a second PCR of about 6 to 11 cycles. TCRdb used MiXCR to reprocess the 5' RACE reads, holding one entry per CDR3 protein. The data hold fewer than 750,000 distinct CDR3 sequences, with 45% to 55% observed a single time. Germline V gene data show CDR1 as GTSNPN and CDR2 as SVGIG (reference sequence). CDR3 length: 13 amino acids. The source is a man aged 80 or over in good health. The chain has TRBV30 and TRBJ2-5; 9 nucleotides align to TRBD1. Judging by the DNA end, TRBJ2-7 fits better; the J call may be wrong. Material: blood. The chain's CDR3 is CAFCTGQGSEQYF. The CDR3 DNA reads as TGTGCCTTCTGTACGGGACAGGGCTCCGAGCAGTACTTC.